These T cell receptor beta chains were read from a single sample in a study of radiation and T cells in renal cell carcinoma. Clones were read by immunoSEQ multiplex PCR, and TCRdb kept only the in-frame ones, dropping some. The sample includes 70,000 to 100,000 clones, 65% to 85% of them seen just once. Sequencing used blood, obtained from a patient whose treatment included radiotherapy and nephrectomy. The receptors were sampled from a man aged 55 to 70 with renal cell carcinoma. The CDR3 runs from the conserved cysteine through the conserved F or W. The D gene is left open where the match is weak. Some rows have no size entry. The others give once, few or many, or a class for an expanded clone.

>-|TRBJ2-1|TRBD1|13|TRBV7-8
CASSLTGGNEQFF
TGTGCCAGCAGCTTGACAGGGGGCAATGAGCAGTTCTTC
>-|TRBJ1-2|-|12|TRBV19
CASSRRFYGYTF
TGTGCCAGTAGTCGACGGTTCTATGGCTACACCTTC
>-|TRBJ2-1|-|13|TRBV10-1
CASSDAGRNEQFF
TGCGCCAGCAGTGACGCAGGGCGGAATGAGCAGTTCTTC
>-|TRBJ2-1|TRBD1|12|TRBV18
CASSPTGNEQFF
TGTGCCAGCTCCCCGACAGGGAATGAGCAGTTCTTC
>-|TRBJ2-3|TRBD2|17|TRBV4-3
CASSPGGAGGVSDTQYF
TGCGCCAGCAGCCCGGGAGGGGCGGGAGGCGTCTCAGATACGCAGTATTTT
>-|TRBJ2-1|-|14|TRBV6-1
CASSEKWSAAEQFF
TGTGCCAGCAGTGAAAAGTGGTCGGCTGCTGAGCAGTTCTTC
>-|TRBJ2-7|TRBD1|14|TRBV5-8
CASSKRQGGYEQYF
TGTGCCAGCAGCAAGCGACAGGGCGGGTACGAGCAGTACTTC
>once|TRBJ2-2|TRBD2|19|TRBV10-1
CASSESLTSGRIDTGELFF
TGCGCCAGCAGTGAGTCGCTGACTAGCGGGAGAATAGACACCGGGGAGCTGTTTTTT
>-|TRBJ2-5|-|15|TRBV2
CASSEGPGPREKQYF
TGTGCCAGCAGTGAAGGGCCCGGCCCCCGAGAAAAGCAGTACTTC
>-|TRBJ1-1|-|18|TRBV4-1
CASSQEKVTGRVRTEAFF
TGCGCCAGCAGCCAAGAAAAAGTAACAGGGAGAGTTCGGACTGAAGCTTTCTTT
>-|TRBJ2-1|TRBD1|16|TRBV15
CATSRARQGTYNEQFF
TGTGCCACCAGCAGGGCAAGACAGGGGACCTACAATGAGCAGTTCTTC
>medium-sized|TRBJ2-3|-|17|TRBV7-6
CASSLASGGGQTDTQYF
TGTGCCAGCAGCTTAGCATCGGGAGGGGGCCAGACAGATACGCAGTATTTT
>-|TRBJ2-7|TRBD1|15|TRBV5-1
CASSLNRDRGGEQYF
TGCGCCAGCAGCTTGAACCGGGACAGGGGGGGCGAGCAGTACTTC
>once|TRBJ2-2|-|15|TRBV7-8
CASSLSGVGTGELFF
TGTGCCAGCAGCTTATCGGGGGTTGGGACCGGGGAGCTGTTTTTT
>-|TRBJ1-5|TRBD1|17|TRBV28
CASMTGTGGRGNQPQHF
TGTGCCAGCATGACCGGGACAGGGGGTAGGGGCAATCAGCCCCAGCATTTT
>-|TRBJ2-7|-|14|TRBV10-2
CASTPGQTDYEQYF
TGCGCCAGCACTCCAGGACAGACAGACTACGAGCAGTACTTC
>-|TRBJ2-1|TRBD2|15|TRBV19
CASSGLAGAYNEQFF
TGTGCCAGTAGTGGCTTAGCGGGAGCCTACAATGAGCAGTTCTTC